This T cell receptor (beta chain) came from a study of T cell repertoires in cytomegalovirus infection. Study information: Public signatures in TCR beta pointed to CMV infection and matching HLA type.

Findings and caveats of the study: Using cumulative public TCR beta family frequency, the authors identified those who carried CMV together with the relevant HLA.

TCRdb recomputed calls from the reads with MiXCR, one row per CDR3 protein. The repertoire holds approximately 990,000 distinct CDR3 sequences, with around 32% as singletons. This clonotype was counted many times. What it binds is not known. Germline lookup yields CDR1 SGHTA and CDR2 FQGNSA. Trimming removed 5 bases from V and 3 bases from J, with 2 bases in between. The CDR3 runs 12 residues. Sample: cultured CD8+ T cells from PBMCs, taken from culture after CMV antigen stimulation. This TCR derives from a human donor in good health (CMV status not recorded). Some clones in this sample may be carry-over from other donors' samples. This rearrangement joins TRBV7-2 to TRBJ2-6; D remains unclear. The DNA of the CDR3 is TGTGCCAGCAGCCTTGGGGCCAACGTCCTGACTTTC. Translation: CASSLGANVLTF.